The 6 T cell receptor beta chains given below trace back to one sample, sequenced in a study of cytomegalovirus exposure and HLA in healthy donors (dated by TCRdb to the late 2010s). Library preparation employed the immunoSEQ multiplex PCR assay. TCRdb retrieved this table from immuneACCESS and kept in-frame rearrangements only. Not all clones are present; in checked studies, unresolved V genes account for under half, and no reason is known for the remainder. This sample lists under 400,000 clones; approximately 85% were detected once. The ten largest clonotypes hold over 0.9% of the sample. Material for sequencing was PBMCs. The receptors here all came from a man under 40 in good health and CMV-seronegative.

The rearrangement joins TRBV9 to TRBJ1-2; 11 bases fit TRBD1. The J segment lost 8 bases and the V segment lost 6 bases, leaving 6 bases of the junction unmatched. Germline values: CDR1 SGDLS, CDR2 YYNGEE. This CDR3 contains 13 residues. This CDR3 is CASTLGQGGGYTF. Here the CDR3 DNA reads TGTGCCAGCACCTTGGGACAGGGGGGCGGCTACACCTTC.

The chain links TRBV27 to TRBJ2-6, with 8 bases that match TRBD2. The germline V gene encodes CDR1 MNHEY and CDR2 SMNVEV (reference sequence). This CDR3 contains 18 residues. Unmatched junction bases numbered 11, after V lost 7 bases and J lost 0 bases. The CDR3 loop reads CASTQARTSISGANVLTF. In DNA, the CDR3 is TGTGCCAGCACCCAGGCCCGGACTAGCATCTCTGGGGCCAACGTCCTGACTTTC.

V is TRBV7-2 and J is TRBJ1-2; TRBD1 matches 7 bases. Germline V gives CDR1 SGHTA, CDR2 FQGNSA. With 4 bases clipped from V and 5 bases from J, the junction kept 10 bases outside the gene matches. CDR3 length: 15 amino acids. The CDR3, as DNA: TGTGCCAGCAGCTACCGCTCGACAGGGACATATGGCTACACCTTC. This translates into CASSYRSTGTYGYTF.

The genes are TRBV19 and TRBJ2-7; D is uncertain. The CDR3 is made up of 13 amino acids. CDR1 is LNHDA, CDR2 SQIVND, per germline (reference sequence). V was shortened by 0 bases and J by 7 bases, with 10 bases between the two germline ends. CDR3 region: CASSIDLTTEQYF. In nucleotides, the CDR3 is TGTGCCAGTAGTATAGATCTGACGACAGAGCAGTACTTC.

The V call is TRBV18, the J call TRBJ1-4; D unresolved. Germline values: CDR1 KGHSH, CDR2 LQKENI. Deletions cut 3 bases from V and 11 bases from J, with 19 bases between. There are 15 residues in the CDR3. CDR3 residues: CASSPDGEILEKLFF. Here the CDR3 DNA reads TGTGCCAGCTCACCCGACGGAGAAATTCTCGAGAAACTGTTTTTT.

J is TRBJ1-2 and V is TRBV5-1; 7 nucleotides match TRBD1. Trimming cost V 0 bases and J 7 bases; bases outside gene matches: 9. CDR3 length: 15 residues. CDR1 is SGHRS, CDR2 YFSETQ, per germline. In DNA form, the CDR3 reads TGCGCCAGCAGCTTGGAGGCAGGGGGATACCCTGGCTACACCTTC. Amino acid sequence: CASSLEAGGYPGYTF.